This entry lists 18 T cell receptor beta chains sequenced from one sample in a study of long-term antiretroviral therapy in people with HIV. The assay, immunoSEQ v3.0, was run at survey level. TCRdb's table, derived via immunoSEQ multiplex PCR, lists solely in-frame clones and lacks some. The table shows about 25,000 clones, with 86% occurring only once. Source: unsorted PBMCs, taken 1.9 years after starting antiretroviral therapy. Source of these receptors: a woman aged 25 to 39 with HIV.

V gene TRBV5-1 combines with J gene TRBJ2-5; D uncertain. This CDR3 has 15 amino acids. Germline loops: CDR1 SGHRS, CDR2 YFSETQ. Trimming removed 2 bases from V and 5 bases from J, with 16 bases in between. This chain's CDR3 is CASSFRDGGRETQYF. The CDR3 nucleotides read TGCGCCAGCAGCTTTCGCGACGGCGGCCGGGAGACCCAGTACTTC. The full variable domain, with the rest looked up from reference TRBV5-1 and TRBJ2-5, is KAGVTQTPRYLIKTRGQQVTLSCSPISGHRSVSWYQQTPGQGLQFLFEYFSETQRNKGNFPGRFSGRQFSNSRSEMNVSTLELGDSALYLCASSFRDGGRETQYFGPGTRLLVL.

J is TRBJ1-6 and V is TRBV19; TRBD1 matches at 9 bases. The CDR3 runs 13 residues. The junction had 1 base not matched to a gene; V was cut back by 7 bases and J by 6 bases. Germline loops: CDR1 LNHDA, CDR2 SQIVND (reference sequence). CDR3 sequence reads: CASKTGGNSPLHF. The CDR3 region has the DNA TGTGCCAGTAAGACAGGGGGTAATTCACCCCTCCACTTT.

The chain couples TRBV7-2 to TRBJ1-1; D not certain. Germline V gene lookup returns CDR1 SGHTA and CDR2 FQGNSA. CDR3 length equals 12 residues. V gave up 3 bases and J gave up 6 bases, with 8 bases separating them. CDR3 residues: CASSFWGSEAFF. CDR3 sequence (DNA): TGTGCCAGCAGCTTTTGGGGTTCTGAAGCTTTCTTT.

The CDR3: CASSLALSGNTIYF. The DNA for the CDR3 is TGCGCCAGCAGCCTCGCCCTCTCTGGAAACACCATATATTTT. The chain has TRBV23-1 and TRBJ1-3; D not certain. TRBV23-1 is annotated as an ORF whose role is uncertain. The CDR3 covers 14 residues. V lost 6 bases and J lost 0, with 9 bases in between.

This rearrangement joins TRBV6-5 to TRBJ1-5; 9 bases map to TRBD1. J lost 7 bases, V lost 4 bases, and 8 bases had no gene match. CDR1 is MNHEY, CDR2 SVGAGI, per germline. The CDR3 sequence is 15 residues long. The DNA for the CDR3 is TGTGCCAGCAGTTCCCAGGGACAGGGTAAACAGCCCCAGCATTTT. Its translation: CASSSQGQGKQPQHF.

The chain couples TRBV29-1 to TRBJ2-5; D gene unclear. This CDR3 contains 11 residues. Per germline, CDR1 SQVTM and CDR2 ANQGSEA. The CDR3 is CSGCLQETQYF. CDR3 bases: TGCAGTGGATGCCTCCAAGAGACCCAGTACTTC.

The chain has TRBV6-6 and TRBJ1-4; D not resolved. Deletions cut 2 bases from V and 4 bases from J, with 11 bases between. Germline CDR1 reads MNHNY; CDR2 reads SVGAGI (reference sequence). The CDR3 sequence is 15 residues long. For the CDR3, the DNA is TGTGCCAGCAGTTACCGGTCAGCTGTTAATGAAAAACTGTTTTTT. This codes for CASSYRSAVNEKLFF.

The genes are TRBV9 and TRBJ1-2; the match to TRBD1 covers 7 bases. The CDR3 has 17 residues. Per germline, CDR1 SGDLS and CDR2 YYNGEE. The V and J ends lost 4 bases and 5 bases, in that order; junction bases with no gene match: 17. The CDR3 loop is CASSSRQGLPEIYGYTF. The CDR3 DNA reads TGTGCCAGCAGCTCTAGACAGGGCCTCCCTGAAATATATGGCTACACCTTC. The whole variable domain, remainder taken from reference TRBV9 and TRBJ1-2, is DSGVTQTPKHLITATGQRVTLRCSPRSGDLSVYWYQQSLDQGLQFLIQYYNGEERAKGNILERFSAQQFPDLHSELNLSSLELGDSALYFCASSSRQGLPEIYGYTFGSGTRLTVV.

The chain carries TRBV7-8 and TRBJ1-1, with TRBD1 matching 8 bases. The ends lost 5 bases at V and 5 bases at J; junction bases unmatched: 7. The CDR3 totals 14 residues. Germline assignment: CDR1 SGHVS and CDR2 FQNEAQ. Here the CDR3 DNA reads TGTGCCAGCAGCCTACAGGGGGTATATACTGAAGCTTTCTTT. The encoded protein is CASSLQGVYTEAFF.

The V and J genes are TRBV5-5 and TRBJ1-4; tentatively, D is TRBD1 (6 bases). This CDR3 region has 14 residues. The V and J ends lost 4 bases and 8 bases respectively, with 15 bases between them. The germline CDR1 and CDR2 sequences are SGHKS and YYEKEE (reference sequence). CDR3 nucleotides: TGTGCCAGCAGCCAAGGGGGAGGGCTAGAAAAACTGTTTTTT. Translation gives CASSQGGGLEKLFF.

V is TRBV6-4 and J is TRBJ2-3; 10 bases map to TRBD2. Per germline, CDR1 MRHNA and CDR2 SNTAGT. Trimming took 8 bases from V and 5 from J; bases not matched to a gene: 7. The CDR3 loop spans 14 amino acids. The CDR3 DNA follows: TGTGCCAGCGCAAGCGGGGGGGCCGTAGATACGCAGTATTTT. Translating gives CASASGGAVDTQYF.

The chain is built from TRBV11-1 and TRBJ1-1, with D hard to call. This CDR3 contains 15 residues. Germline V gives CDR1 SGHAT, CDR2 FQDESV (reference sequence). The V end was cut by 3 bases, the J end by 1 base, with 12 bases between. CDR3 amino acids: CASSFYKETNTEAFF. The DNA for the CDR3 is TGTGCCAGCAGCTTTTATAAAGAGACGAACACTGAAGCTTTCTTT.

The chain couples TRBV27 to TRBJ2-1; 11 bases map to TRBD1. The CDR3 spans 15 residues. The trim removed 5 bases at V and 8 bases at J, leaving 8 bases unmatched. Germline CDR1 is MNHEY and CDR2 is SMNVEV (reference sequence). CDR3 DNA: TGTGCCAGCAGTGCGCCGGGACAGGGGGTCTATGAGCAGTTCTTC. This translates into CASSAPGQGVYEQFF.

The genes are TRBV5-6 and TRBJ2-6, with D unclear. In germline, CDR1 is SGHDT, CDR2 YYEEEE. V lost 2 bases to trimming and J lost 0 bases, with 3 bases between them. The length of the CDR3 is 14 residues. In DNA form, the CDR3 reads TGTGCCAGCAGCTTTGTCTCTGGGGCCAACGTCCTGACTTTC. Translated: CASSFVSGANVLTF.

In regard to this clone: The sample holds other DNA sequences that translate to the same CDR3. The CDR3 here is CASSFTGTSYEQYV. For the CDR3, the DNA is TGTGCCAGCAGCTTCACGGGCACCTCCTACGAGCAGTACGTC. This chain joins TRBV7-9 and TRBJ2-7, with D hard to call. Germline-derived CDR1 and CDR2 are SEHNR and FQNEAQ (reference sequence). There are 14 residues in the CDR3. Trimming cost V 3 bases and J 0 bases, with 9 bases left between them.

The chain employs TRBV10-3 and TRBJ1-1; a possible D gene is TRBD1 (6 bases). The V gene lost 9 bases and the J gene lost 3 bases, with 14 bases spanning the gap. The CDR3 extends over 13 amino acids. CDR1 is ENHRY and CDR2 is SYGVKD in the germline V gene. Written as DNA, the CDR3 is TGTGCCATTACGATAACAGGGTACACTGAAGCTTTCTTT. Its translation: CAITITGYTEAFF.

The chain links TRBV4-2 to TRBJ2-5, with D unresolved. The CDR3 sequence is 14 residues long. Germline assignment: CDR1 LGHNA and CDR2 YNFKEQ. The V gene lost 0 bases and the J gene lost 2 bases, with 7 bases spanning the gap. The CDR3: CASSQESQQETQYF. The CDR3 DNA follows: TGTGCCAGCAGCCAAGAGTCTCAGCAAGAGACCCAGTACTTC.

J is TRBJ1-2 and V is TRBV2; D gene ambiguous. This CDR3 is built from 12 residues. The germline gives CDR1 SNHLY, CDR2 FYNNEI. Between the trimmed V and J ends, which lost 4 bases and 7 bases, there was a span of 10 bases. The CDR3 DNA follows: TGTGCCAGCAGTGGGCCCCGTCCTGGCTACACCTTC. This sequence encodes CASSGPRPGYTF.